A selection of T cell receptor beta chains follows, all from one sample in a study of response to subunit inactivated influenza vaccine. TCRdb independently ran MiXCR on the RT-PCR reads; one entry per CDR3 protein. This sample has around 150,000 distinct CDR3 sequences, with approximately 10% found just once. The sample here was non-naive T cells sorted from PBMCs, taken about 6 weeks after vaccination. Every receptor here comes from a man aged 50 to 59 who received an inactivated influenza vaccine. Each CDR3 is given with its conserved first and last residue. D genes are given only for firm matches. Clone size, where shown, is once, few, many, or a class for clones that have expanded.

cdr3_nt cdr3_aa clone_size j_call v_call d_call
TGCGCCAGCAGCCAAGCCCAGACAGGGGTGGAGACCCAGTACTTC CASSQAQTGVETQYF few TRBJ2-5 TRBV4-3 TRBD1
TGTGCCACCAGTGATTTGGGTAGCGGGAGGGCCTATGGAGATACGCAGTATTTT CATSDLGSGRAYGDTQYF few TRBJ2-3 TRBV24-1 TRBD2
TGTGCCAGCAGCCAGACTAGCGGGGGCTACTCCTACAATGAGCAGTTCTTC CASSQTSGGYSYNEQFF few TRBJ2-1 TRBV7-2 TRBD2
TGTGCCAGCAGCTTAGGTCAGGGGGCTTATGGCTACACCTTC CASSLGQGAYGYTF . TRBJ1-2 TRBV7-9 TRBD1
TGTGCCAGCAGCCCCGGACTTCTTAAAGCTTTCTTT CASSPGLLKAFF few TRBJ1-1 TRBV3-1 .
TGTGCCAGCAGTTTAGCGACAGGCCGAGGAAGGCTGTTTTTT CASSLATGRGRLFF . TRBJ1-4 TRBV28 .
TGTGCCAGCAGTTGGCTCCGGGAGCTACACGAGCAGTACTTC CASSWLRELHEQYF . TRBJ2-7 TRBV6-2/TRBV6-3 .
TGTGCCAGCAGCCGCTTATTGCTCGGCTCGTCCGAGCAGTACTTC CASSRLLLGSSEQYF . TRBJ2-7 TRBV5-6 .
TGTGCCTGGAGTGACGGGGTCTCCTACAATGAGCAGTTCTTC CAWSDGVSYNEQFF few TRBJ2-1 TRBV30 .
TGCGCCAGCAGCCACGCCGGGACAACCACCGGGGAGCTGTTTTTT CASSHAGTTTGELFF few TRBJ2-2 TRBV4-3 .
TGTGCCAGCACCCCAGACCCGGGACACGGAGAGACCCAGTACTTC CASTPDPGHGETQYF . TRBJ2-5 TRBV6-1 .
TGTGCCAGCAGTATCCTCCGACAGTCGGACCAGCATTTT CASSILRQSDQHF many TRBJ1-5 TRBV6-1 .
TGTGCCTGGAGTGTTTCGGACAACCTCGAAAAACTGTTTTTT CAWSVSDNLEKLFF few TRBJ1-4 TRBV30 .
TGTGCCAGCAGTTACTCGGGGCAAAGCAATCAGCCCCAGCATTTT CASSYSGQSNQPQHF once TRBJ1-5 TRBV6-5 .
TGTGCCAGCGGAAGTTTTTGGGACCGGGACAGCAACCCCTACGAGCAGTACTTC CASGSFWDRDSNPYEQYF . TRBJ2-7 TRBV28 TRBD1
TGTGCCAGCAGTTACAGAGTGGCAGGGACTTACGAGCAGTACTTC CASSYRVAGTYEQYF . TRBJ2-7 TRBV6-5 .
TGTGCCACCAGTGACTTGATCTCAAGCTATACCTACAATGAGCAGTTCTTC CATSDLISSYTYNEQFF many TRBJ2-1 TRBV24-1 .
TGTGCCAGCAGCGTAACTAGCGGTAGCACAGATACGCAGTATTTT CASSVTSGSTDTQYF . TRBJ2-3 TRBV9 TRBD2
TGTGCCAGCAGTTTAAGGGGACAGGGGGCTAGCGGGAGGGCCTCCTACGAGCAGTACTTC CASSLRGQGASGRASYEQYF few TRBJ2-7 TRBV27 .
TGTGCCAGCGCGACAGGGATCGAGCAGTACTTC CASATGIEQYF many TRBJ2-7 TRBV2 TRBD1
TGTGCCAGCAGTTTTTTGCCGAGCCTGTACCAAGAGACCCAGTACTTC CASSFLPSLYQETQYF . TRBJ2-5 TRBV12-3/TRBV12-4 .
TGTGCCAGCAGTCCGAGGACTAGCATGGACATTCAGTACTTC CASSPRTSMDIQYF . TRBJ2-4 TRBV27 TRBD2
TGCAGTGCTAGAGTCCCCCTGGCGGGAAGCAATCAGCCCCAGCATTTT CSARVPLAGSNQPQHF . TRBJ1-5 TRBV20-1 .
TGCGCCAGCAGCCAAGAAAGATCTGCGGCCGGGGAGCTGTTTTTT CASSQERSAAGELFF few TRBJ2-2 TRBV4-3 .
TGTGCCAGCAGCCAAGGGGCCGGAGGATCTGGCTACACCTTC CASSQGAGGSGYTF few TRBJ1-2 TRBV3-1 .
TGTGCAAAGCGGGAGGACTTGAACAATGAGCAGTTCTTC CAKREDLNNEQFF . TRBJ2-1 TRBV7-9 TRBD2
TGTGCCATCAGTAGGGGAGCGCGGTACGAGCAGTACTTC CAISRGARYEQYF few TRBJ2-7 TRBV10-3 .
TGTGCCAGCAGCTCCGGGACAGCGACTCTTGGCTACACCTTC CASSSGTATLGYTF many TRBJ1-2 TRBV6-1 TRBD1
TGTGCCAGCAACCCGACAGGGGCCACCTACGAGCAGTACTTC CASNPTGATYEQYF . TRBJ2-7 TRBV6-1 TRBD1
TGCAGTGCGGCGGGGGAGACGACCGGGGAGCTGTTTTTT CSAAGETTGELFF many TRBJ2-2 TRBV20-1 TRBD2
TGCGCCAGCACCAGTGCAAGGGGGAGAACTGAAGCTTTCTTT CASTSARGRTEAFF many TRBJ1-1 TRBV4-1 .
TGTGCCATCAGTGAGGGCGGAGATCGCAATCAGCCCCAGCATTTT CAISEGGDRNQPQHF many TRBJ1-5 TRBV10-3 .
TGTGCCAGCAGCCCACAGGGGTGGGAGCAGTACTTC CASSPQGWEQYF few TRBJ2-7 TRBV7-6 TRBD1
TGTGCCAGCAGTTTACAGGTCGGACAGCCCCAGCATTTT CASSLQVGQPQHF few TRBJ1-5 TRBV28 .
TGTGCCAGCAGCTTGGCGGTCGGCACAGATACGCAGTATTTT CASSLAVGTDTQYF . TRBJ2-3 TRBV7-2 .
TGCAGTGCTCTCCTGAAGGGAATCGGGCAGCCCCAGCATTTT CSALLKGIGQPQHF . TRBJ1-5 TRBV20-1 .
TGTGCCAGCAGCCAACCCCTAGCGGGAGGGGGCAATGAGCAGTTCTTC CASSQPLAGGGNEQFF many TRBJ2-1 TRBV4-2 TRBD2
TGTGCCAGCAGGTTTAGTCTGGGATTACAAGAGACCCAGTACTTC CASRFSLGLQETQYF many TRBJ2-5 TRBV28 .
TGCAGTGCCGGGGCAGTCCAAGAGACCCAGTACTTC CSAGAVQETQYF few TRBJ2-5 TRBV20-1 .
TGTGCCATCAGTGAGGGAAAAGTGAACACTGAAGCTTTCTTT CAISEGKVNTEAFF . TRBJ1-1 TRBV10-3 .
TGCAGTGCTAGACCCTCTGGCGGGGGGCGGACTGAAGCTTTCTTT CSARPSGGGRTEAFF . TRBJ1-1 TRBV20-1 .
TGTGCCAGCGGCGTATCGGACGGAGGCACCTTC CASGVSDGGTF . TRBJ1-2 TRBV5-8 .
TGTGCCAGCAGACTAGGATGGGGGGGGAGCAATGAGCAGTTCTTC CASRLGWGGSNEQFF many TRBJ2-1 TRBV12-3/TRBV12-4 TRBD2
TGTGCCAGTAGTATTCTCCACGGGACAGTGCGCAATCAGCCCCAGCATTTT CASSILHGTVRNQPQHF . TRBJ1-5 TRBV19 TRBD1
TGCAGTGCTAGGGGACAGGGTAGCTCCTACAATGAGCAGTTCTTC CSARGQGSSYNEQFF few TRBJ2-1 TRBV20-1 TRBD1
TGTGCCAGCACTAGCGGGAGGGCCCCCTACAATGAGCAGTTCTTC CASTSGRAPYNEQFF few TRBJ2-1 TRBV2 TRBD2
TGTGCCAGCAGTTTAATGTGGGGGTCACGGGAGACCCAGTACTTC CASSLMWGSRETQYF few TRBJ2-5 TRBV27 .
TGTGCCATCAGTTCCCCCCCCGCCGGAGCCTCCTACGAGCAGTACTTC CAISSPPAGASYEQYF . TRBJ2-7 TRBV10-3 .
TGCGCCAGCAGTGAGTCGCCGCTAGCGGGAGTATTAAGTCCGGGTAAGTCGGCGGGCGGGGAGCTGTTTTTT CASSESPLAGVLSPGKSAGGELFF . TRBJ2-2 TRBV10-1 TRBD2
TGTGCCAGCAGTTCTAGCGGGAGAGTAGGTACCGGGGAGCTGTTTTTT CASSSSGRVGTGELFF . TRBJ2-2 TRBV6-2/TRBV6-3 TRBD2
TGCAGCGGCTTACTAGCGGGGTTGTACCAAGAGACCCAGTACTTC CSGLLAGLYQETQYF many TRBJ2-5 TRBV29-1 TRBD2
TGCAGTGCTAGTACTTACTCCTACGAGCAGTACTTC CSASTYSYEQYF many TRBJ2-7 TRBV20-1 .
TGTGCCAGCAGCTTAGCCCCTGGACCGGGGAGTGAGCAGTTCTTC CASSLAPGPGSEQFF many TRBJ2-1 TRBV7-2 .
TGTGCCAGCACCGGCGGGACAGGGGGTTCCGGGGAGCTGTTTTTT CASTGGTGGSGELFF many TRBJ2-2 TRBV3-1 TRBD1
TGTGCCAGCAGTTTTCTAGGGACAGGGGCGAATGAGCAGTTCTTC CASSFLGTGANEQFF once TRBJ2-1 TRBV6-2/TRBV6-3 TRBD1